One sample yielded the 19 T cell receptor beta chains listed below, sequenced in a study of blood T cell repertoires in COVID-19. Measured with immunoSEQ multiplex PCR; TCRdb has only the in-frame clones, and not every one. The sample yields some 300,000 clones, roughly 87% seen once. Input material: PBMCs or T cells enriched from blood (not recorded which). These receptor sequences come from a woman in her twenties or thirties who had recovered from COVID-19.

The V and J genes are TRBV3-1 (or the pseudogene TRBV3-2) and TRBJ2-2; D is possibly TRBD1 (5 bases). This CDR3 is built from 14 residues. Per the germline V gene, CDR1 is LGHDT and CDR2 is YNNKEL (reference sequence). V was clipped by 1 base and J by 7 bases, with 10 bases between them. The CDR3 nucleotides are TGTGCCAGCAGCCAAGTAAAGGGGATCGGGGAGCTGTTTTTT. It yields the protein CASSQVKGIGELFF.

The V and J genes are TRBV11-3 and TRBJ1-5; D gene uncertain. V was clipped by 3 bases and J by 7 bases, with 10 bases between them. The CDR3 is 13 amino acids. Per the germline V gene, CDR1 is SGHNT and CDR2 is YENEEA. CDR3 sequence reads: CASSLGFGQPQHF. The CDR3 bases are TGTGCCAGCAGCTTGGGTTTCGGGCAGCCCCAGCATTTT.

CDR3 in DNA: TGTGCCAGCAGCGTGGGAGGACAGGTCTCCGAGCAGTACTTC. Its protein product is CASSVGGQVSEQYF. The chain employs TRBV9 and TRBJ2-7; D possibly corresponds to TRBD1 (7 bases). The CDR3 spans 14 residues. Germline lookup yields CDR1 SGDLS and CDR2 YYNGEE. V was pared by 2 bases and J by 6 bases, with 15 bases between.

The chain's CDR3 is CASFRGDSYNEQFF. As DNA, the CDR3 is TGTGCCAGCTTCCGGGGAGACTCCTACAATGAGCAGTTCTTC. This chain uses TRBV28 with TRBJ2-1, with D perhaps TRBD2 (5 bases). Germline CDR1 and CDR2: MDHEN and SYDVKM. This CDR3 is 14 amino acids long. V was shortened by 8 bases and J by 0 bases, with 11 bases between the two germline ends.

Notes on this clone: At the DNA level, this CDR3 is encoded by other sequences in the same sample as well. J is TRBJ2-5 and V is TRBV5-1, with TRBD2 as a possible D gene (5 bases). CDR1 and CDR2 (germline): SGHRS, YFSETQ. Trimming shortened V by 2 bases and J by 2 bases, and 7 bases separated the two germline ends. The CDR3 is 13 residues long. The CDR3 spells CASSFRGQETQYF. CDR3 nucleotides: TGCGCCAGCAGCTTCCGGGGTCAAGAGACCCAGTACTTC. Supplemented by reference TRBV5-1 and TRBJ2-5, the full variable domain reads KAGVTQTPRYLIKTRGQQVTLSCSPISGHRSVSWYQQTPGQGLQFLFEYFSETQRNKGNFPGRFSGRQFSNSRSEMNVSTLELGDSALYLCASSFRGQETQYFGPGTRLLVL.

The rearrangement links TRBV18 to TRBJ2-3; maybe TRBD1 (6 bases). CDR3 length equals 14 residues. Between the trimmed V and J ends, which lost 4 bases and 1 base, there was a span of 9 bases. The germline V gene encodes CDR1 KGHSH and CDR2 LQKENI. The CDR3 loop reads CASSRGGGTDTQYF. For the CDR3, the DNA is TGTGCCAGCTCACGAGGGGGAGGCACAGATACGCAGTATTTT.

The chain links TRBV6-1 to TRBJ1-1; D is perhaps TRBD1 (5 bases). The CDR3 runs 11 residues. V gave up 7 bases and J gave up 9 bases, with 12 bases separating them. Germline assignment: CDR1 MNHNS and CDR2 SASEGT. Written as DNA, the CDR3 is TGTGCCAGCAACGAACAGGAACAAGCTTTCTTT. Its protein is CASNEQEQAFF.

The chain couples TRBV28 to TRBJ2-6, with TRBD2 as a possible D gene (7 bases). Germline assignment: CDR1 MDHEN and CDR2 SYDVKM. The ends were cut back, 5 bases at V and 2 bases at J, with 10 bases in the middle. The CDR3 has 15 amino acids. CDR3: CASSKGGPGANVLTF. CDR3 sequence (DNA): TGTGCCAGCAGTAAGGGGGGGCCTGGGGCCAACGTCCTGACTTTC.

This chain connects TRBV10-3 to TRBJ2-5; D is perhaps TRBD1 (6 bases). Looked up from germline, CDR1 is ENHRY and CDR2 is SYGVKD. This CDR3 has 16 residues. V was pared by 6 bases and J by 2 bases, with 19 bases between. The CDR3, as DNA: TGTGCCATCAGGGACGGACAGCTAGGGTTACAAGAGACCCAGTACTTC. As protein: CAIRDGQLGLQETQYF.

The chain carries TRBV18 and TRBJ2-2; a weak D match, TRBD2 (6 bases). CDR3 length: 16 residues. Looked up from germline, CDR1 is KGHSH and CDR2 is LQKENI. Between the trimmed V and J ends, which lost 1 base and 0 bases, there was a span of 9 bases. CDR3 in amino acids: CASSPQVAANTGELFF. The CDR3 DNA reads TGTGCCAGCTCACCACAGGTAGCGGCGAACACCGGGGAGCTGTTTTTT.

V gene TRBV6-5 combines with J gene TRBJ1-1; perhaps TRBD1 as D (5 bases). V gave up 8 bases and J gave up 0 bases, with 13 bases separating them. The CDR3 runs 14 residues. The germline CDR1 and CDR2 sequences are MNHEY and SVGAGI. This CDR3 is CASLDTRVNTEAFF. DNA for the CDR3: TGTGCCAGCCTAGATACCAGGGTGAACACTGAAGCTTTCTTT.

The chain has TRBV7-6 and TRBJ2-3; TRBD1 matches 7 bases. CDR1 is SGHVS, CDR2 FNYEAQ, per germline. The CDR3 loop spans 20 amino acids. V was pared by 1 base and J by 0 bases, with 16 bases of the junction left unmatched. The CDR3 DNA sequence: TGTGCCAGCAGCTTAGTTGCCCTCGACAGGGTGCGAACTAGCACAGATACGCAGTATTTT. Encoded protein: CASSLVALDRVRTSTDTQYF.

The chain joins TRBV7-9 to TRBJ1-2; D unclear. The germline V and J ends were trimmed by 2 bases and 7 bases, with 20 bases remaining between them. The CDR3 has 16 residues. Germline values: CDR1 SEHNR, CDR2 FQNEAQ (reference sequence). In DNA, the CDR3 is TGTGCCAGCAGCTTAAGTACCTTTGCCCCTTCTATTGGCTACACCTTC. Its protein product is CASSLSTFAPSIGYTF. Complete variable domain (other parts from reference TRBV7-9 and TRBJ1-2): DTGVSQNPRHKITKRGQNVTFRCDPISEHNRLYWYRQTLGQGPEFLTYFQNEAQLEKSRLLSDRFSAERPKGSFSTLEIQRTEQGDSAMYLCASSLSTFAPSIGYTFGSGTRLTVV.

This sequence joins TRBV7-3 and TRBJ1-3; maybe TRBD1 (5 bases). V gave up 5 bases and J gave up 4 bases, with 6 bases separating them. Germline loops: CDR1 SGHTA, CDR2 FQGTGA. The CDR3 is 12 residues long. This CDR3 reads CASSPGGNTIYF. CDR3 coding DNA: TGTGCCAGCAGCCCAGGGGGAAACACCATATATTTT.

The CDR3 here is CASGGDGRTNYGYTF. The CDR3 coding sequence is TGTGCCAGCGGGGGGGATGGGAGGACTAACTATGGCTACACCTTC. V and J are TRBV27 and TRBJ1-2; tentatively, D is TRBD1 (5 bases). The V and J ends lost 8 bases and 0 bases respectively, with 16 bases between them. The CDR3 runs 15 residues. CDR1 is MNHEY, CDR2 SMNVEV, per germline (reference sequence).

Regarding this clone: This CDR3 is also generated by other DNA sequences in the sample. The chain employs TRBV5-1 and TRBJ2-1; D is uncertain. Trimming removed 0 bases from V and 0 bases from J, with 4 bases in between. The CDR3 runs 14 residues. Germline assignment: CDR1 SGHRS and CDR2 YFSETQ. CDR3 sequence (DNA): TGCGCCAGCAGCTTGGACAGCTCCTACAATGAGCAGTTCTTC. Translation gives CASSLDSSYNEQFF.

V gene TRBV7-3 combines with J gene TRBJ2-6; D remains unclear. Germline assignment: CDR1 SGHTA and CDR2 FQGTGA. V was pared by 5 bases and J by 8 bases, with 13 bases between. There are 14 residues in the CDR3. CDR3 in DNA: TGTGCCAGCAGCGCCCGAACACCACCCAACGTCCTGACTTTC. The encoded protein is CASSARTPPNVLTF.

The J gene is TRBJ2-7, the V gene TRBV7-8; 8 nucleotides align to TRBD1. The CDR3 has 15 residues. J lost 1 base, V lost 2 bases, and 4 bases had no gene match. Germline CDR1 is SGHVS and CDR2 is FQNEAQ. CDR3 DNA sequence: TGTGCCAGCAGCTTAAGCGGACAGGGTTCCTACGAGCAGTACTTC. Its translation: CASSLSGQGSYEQYF. The whole variable domain, remainder taken from reference TRBV7-8 and TRBJ2-7, is GAGVSQSPRYKVAKRGQDVALRCDPISGHVSLFWYQQALGQGPEFLTYFQNEAQLDKSGLPSDRFFAERPEGSVSTLKIQRTQQEDSAVYLCASSLSGQGSYEQYFGPGTRLTVT.

This clone turned up a few times. The CDR3 coding sequence is TGTGCCAGCGTACCCCACGGGAGTCTACCTTATGGCTACACCTTC. Translation: CASVPHGSLPYGYTF. This rearrangement joins TRBV28 to TRBJ1-2; D is undetermined. V gave up 8 bases and J gave up 5 bases, with 21 bases separating them. Germline-derived CDR1 and CDR2 are MDHEN and SYDVKM. This CDR3 is built from 15 residues.